These 19 T cell receptor beta chains were sequenced from one sample in a study of control samples from healthy donors and cancer patients. The assay was immunoSEQ multiplex PCR, and TCRdb's table has in-frame clones only and misses some. The table has tens of thousands of clones, roughly 91% seen once. Sequencing used blood. These receptors were obtained from a man aged 30 to 39 in good health.

The V gene is TRBV6-2 or TRBV6-3, the J gene TRBJ1-6; D possibly corresponds to TRBD1 (5 bases). V was shortened by 4 bases and J by 0 bases, with 13 bases between the two germline ends. The CDR3 is made up of 17 amino acids. Per the germline V gene, CDR1 is MNHEY and CDR2 is SVGEGT. CDR3 residues: CASSSSTASSYNSPLHF. The CDR3 DNA follows: TGTGCCAGCAGTTCCTCGACAGCGAGCTCCTATAATTCACCCCTCCACTTT.

This clone has just one count. The chain is built from TRBV7-2 and TRBJ2-7; the D is unclear. The V end lost 3 bases, the J end lost 0 bases, and 9 bases lay between the germline ends. This CDR3 spans 14 amino acids. From germline, CDR1 is SGHTA and CDR2 FQGNSA. The CDR3 region is CASSFWVSSYEQYF. In nucleotides, the CDR3 is TGTGCCAGCAGCTTCTGGGTTTCCTCCTACGAGCAGTACTTC.

The chain carries TRBV9 and TRBJ2-2; 9 nucleotides agree with TRBD2. Germline V gives CDR1 SGDLS, CDR2 YYNGEE. Unmatched junction bases numbered 2, after V lost 0 bases and J lost 8 bases. The CDR3 spans 14 residues. The DNA for the CDR3 is TGTGCCAGCAGCGTAGTTACTAGCGGGGGGGAGCTGTTTTTT. Translated, it gives CASSVVTSGGELFF. Using reference TRBV9 and TRBJ2-2 for the parts outside the CDR3, the full variable domain is DSGVTQTPKHLITATGQRVTLRCSPRSGDLSVYWYQQSLDQGLQFLIQYYNGEERAKGNILERFSAQQFPDLHSELNLSSLELGDSALYFCASSVVTSGGELFFGEGSRLTVL.

This chain joins TRBV10-3 and TRBJ1-1, with 8 bases fitting TRBD1. The J segment lost 0 bases and the V segment lost 6 bases, leaving 6 bases of the junction unmatched. CDR3 length: 15 amino acids. Germline assignment: CDR1 ENHRY and CDR2 SYGVKD. CDR3 sequence: CAIRDGQGLNTEAFF. The CDR3, as DNA: TGTGCCATCAGGGACGGACAGGGATTGAACACTGAAGCTTTCTTT.

This clone was recorded only once. V usage is TRBV5-1 and J usage is TRBJ2-5, with 10 nucleotides matching TRBD2. In germline, CDR1 is SGHRS, CDR2 YFSETQ. This CDR3 is 16 amino acids long. Trimming at V came to 4 bases and at J to 3 bases, leaving 9 bases not matched to a gene. The chain's CDR3 is CASSLELAGPEETQYF. Here the CDR3 DNA reads TGCGCCAGCAGCCTCGAACTAGCGGGACCCGAAGAGACCCAGTACTTC.

This clone was counted at least ten times. The gene calls are TRBV24-1 and TRBJ1-5, with no clear D. V was trimmed by 9 bases and J by 10 bases, leaving 6 bases between them. The CDR3 loop spans 9 amino acids. CDR1 is KGHDR, CDR2 SFDVKD, per germline. The CDR3, as DNA: TGTGCCACCCGGGGTCCCCAGCATTTT. As protein: CATRGPQHF.

The chain uses TRBV6-2 or TRBV6-3 and TRBJ2-7; D may be TRBD1 or TRBD2 (5 bases each). This CDR3 is built from 12 residues. Germline loops: CDR1 MNHEY, CDR2 SVGEGT. V lost 4 bases to trimming and J lost 7 bases, with 11 bases between them. The CDR3 bases are TGTGCCAGCAGTTCGCAGGGAGTGGAGCAGTACTTC. Residues: CASSSQGVEQYF.

The rearrangement links TRBV19 to TRBJ1-2; 7 bases are a match to TRBD1. Unmatched junction bases numbered 2, after V lost 4 bases and J lost 0 bases. This CDR3 is 14 amino acids long. Germline values: CDR1 LNHDA, CDR2 SQIVND (reference sequence). CDR3 in DNA: TGTGCCAGTAGTACCAGGGGGGCTAACTATGGCTACACCTTC. Translating gives CASSTRGANYGYTF.

The V call is TRBV3-1 (or the pseudogene TRBV3-2), the J call TRBJ1-1; a possible D gene is TRBD1 (6 bases). Germline V gene lookup returns CDR1 LGHDT and CDR2 YNNKEL (reference sequence). The germline V and J ends were trimmed by 2 bases and 5 bases, with 12 bases remaining between them. The CDR3 is made up of 14 amino acids. CDR3 amino acids: CASSQKGGRTEAFF. DNA of the CDR3: TGTGCCAGCAGCCAAAAGGGGGGAAGGACTGAAGCTTTCTTT.

The chain recombines TRBV9 with TRBJ2-7, with unresolved D. The length of the CDR3 is 15 residues. Germline V gene data show CDR1 as SGDLS and CDR2 as YYNGEE. V lost 4 bases, J lost 6 bases, and 20 bases lay in between. In nucleotides, the CDR3 is TGTGCCAGCAGCTTAGGCGGCCCCCGTGCCTCCGAGCAGTACTTC. This gives the protein CASSLGGPRASEQYF. Full variable domain (rest looked up from reference TRBV9 and TRBJ2-7): DSGVTQTPKHLITATGQRVTLRCSPRSGDLSVYWYQQSLDQGLQFLIQYYNGEERAKGNILERFSAQQFPDLHSELNLSSLELGDSALYFCASSLGGPRASEQYFGPGTRLTVT.

For the CDR3, the DNA is TGTGCCAGCAGGGAAGCGCGGGGCAATCAGCCCCAGCATTTT. This gives the protein CASREARGNQPQHF. The rearrangement uses TRBV6-4 and TRBJ1-5; D uncertain. Germline assignment: CDR1 MRHNA and CDR2 SNTAGT. Trimming pared 6 bases from V and 2 bases from J, leaving 11 bases between. The CDR3 is 14 residues long.

The chain joins TRBV3-1 (or the pseudogene TRBV3-2) to TRBJ1-2; D uncertain. The germline V gene encodes CDR1 LGHDT and CDR2 YNNKEL (reference sequence). The CDR3 totals 15 residues. Trimming cost V 5 bases and J 4 bases, with 17 bases left between them. This CDR3 reads CASSSQPDRSYGYTF. The CDR3 DNA reads as TGTGCCAGCAGCTCTCAACCTGACCGTTCCTATGGCTACACCTTC.

The genes are TRBV9 and TRBJ2-3, with D unclear. V lost 0 bases, J lost 4 bases, and 6 bases lay in between. Germline assignment: CDR1 SGDLS and CDR2 YYNGEE. The length of the CDR3 is 13 residues. This CDR3 is CASSVGLPDTQYF. For the CDR3, the DNA is TGTGCCAGCAGCGTAGGGCTACCAGATACGCAGTATTTT.

The chain has TRBV3-1 (or the pseudogene TRBV3-2) and TRBJ2-5, with D hard to call. The ends were cut back, 3 bases at V and 3 bases at J, with 14 bases in the middle. CDR3 length: 15 residues. From germline, CDR1 is LGHDT and CDR2 YNNKEL (reference sequence). CDR3 nucleotide sequence: TGTGCCAGCAGCCATGAACCCCGTCCCAAAGAGACCCAGTACTTC. It is translated as CASSHEPRPKETQYF.

The chain uses TRBV6-2 or TRBV6-3 and TRBJ2-4, with 8 positions matching TRBD1. This CDR3 has 14 amino acids. In germline, CDR1 is MNHEY, CDR2 SVGEGT. V lost 4 bases to trimming and J lost 3 bases; unmatched junction nucleotides: 2. The CDR3 DNA follows: TGTGCCAGCAGTTCGGGACAGGACAAAAACATTCAGTACTTC. Translation: CASSSGQDKNIQYF.

V is TRBV10-3 and J is TRBJ2-5; TRBD2 matches at 8 bases. CDR3 length: 14 amino acids. The V gene's germline CDR1 is ENHRY and CDR2 SYGVKD. V was pared by 2 bases and J by 5 bases, with 4 bases of the junction left unmatched. CDR3 sequence reads: CAISEGTRWETQYF. The CDR3 DNA follows: TGTGCCATCAGTGAGGGGACTAGATGGGAGACCCAGTACTTC.

The chain has TRBV28 and TRBJ1-1; D gene uncertain. The germline V gene has CDR1 MDHEN and CDR2 SYDVKM. V was shortened by 6 bases and J by 8 bases, with 10 bases between the two germline ends. The CDR3 is made up of 11 amino acids. CDR3 in DNA: TGTGCCAGCAGCGATCGCCTGGAAGCTTTCTTT. Translated, it gives CASSDRLEAFF.

The chain links TRBV25-1 to TRBJ2-7; 9 positions match TRBD1. Germline V gene sequence: CDR1 MGHDK, CDR2 SYGVNS. The V segment lost 4 bases and the J segment 3 bases; nucleotides outside the gene matches: 4. The CDR3 loop spans 14 amino acids. The CDR3 coding sequence is TGTGCCAGCAGTGGGGCGGGACAGGGCTACGAGCAGTACTTC. Residues: CASSGAGQGYEQYF.

This sequence joins TRBV30 and TRBJ1-6, with D tentatively TRBD1 (5 bases). There are 12 residues in the CDR3. Germline CDR1 and CDR2: GTSNPN and SVGIG (reference sequence). V lost 4 bases, J lost 15 bases, and 16 bases lay in between. The CDR3 bases are TGTGCCTGGAAAAATGGGACTCCTGTCCTCCACTTT. This codes for CAWKNGTPVLHF.